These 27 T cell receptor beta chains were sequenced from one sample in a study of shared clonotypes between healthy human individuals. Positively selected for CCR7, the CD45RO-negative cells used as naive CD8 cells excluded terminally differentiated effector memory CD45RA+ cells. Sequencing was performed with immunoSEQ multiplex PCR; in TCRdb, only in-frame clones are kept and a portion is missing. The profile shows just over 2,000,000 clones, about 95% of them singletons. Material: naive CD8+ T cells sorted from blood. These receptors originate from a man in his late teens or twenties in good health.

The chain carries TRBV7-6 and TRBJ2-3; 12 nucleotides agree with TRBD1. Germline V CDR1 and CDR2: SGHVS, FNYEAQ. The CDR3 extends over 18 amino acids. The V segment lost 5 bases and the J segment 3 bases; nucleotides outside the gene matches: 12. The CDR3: CASSAWDRGRGLTDTQYF. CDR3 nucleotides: TGTGCCAGCAGCGCCTGGGACAGGGGGCGAGGATTGACAGATACGCAGTATTTT. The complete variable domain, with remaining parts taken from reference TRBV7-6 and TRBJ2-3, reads GAGVSQSPRYKVTKRGQDVALRCDPISGHVSLYWYRQALGQGPEFLTYFNYEAQQDKSGLPNDRFSAERPEGSISTLTIQRTEQRDSAMYRCASSAWDRGRGLTDTQYFGPGTRLTVL.

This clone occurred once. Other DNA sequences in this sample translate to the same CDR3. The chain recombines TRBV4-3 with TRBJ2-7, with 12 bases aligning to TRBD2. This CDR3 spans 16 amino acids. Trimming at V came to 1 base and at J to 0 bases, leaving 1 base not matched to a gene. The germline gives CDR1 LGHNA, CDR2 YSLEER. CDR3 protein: CASSQGTSGNSYEQYF. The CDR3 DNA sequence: TGCGCCAGCAGCCAAGGGACTAGCGGGAACTCCTACGAGCAGTACTTC.

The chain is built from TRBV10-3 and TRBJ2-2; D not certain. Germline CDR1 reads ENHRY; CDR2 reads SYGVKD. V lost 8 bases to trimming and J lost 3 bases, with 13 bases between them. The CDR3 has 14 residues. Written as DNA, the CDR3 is TGTGCCATCTCGCCAAATCCCGACACCGGGGAGCTGTTTTTT. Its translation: CAISPNPDTGELFF.

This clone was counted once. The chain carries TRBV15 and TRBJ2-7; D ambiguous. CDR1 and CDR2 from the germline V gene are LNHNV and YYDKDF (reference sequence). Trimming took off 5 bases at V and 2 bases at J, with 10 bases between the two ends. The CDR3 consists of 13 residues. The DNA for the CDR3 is TGTGCCACCAGCTTCGGAGTCGCCTACGAGCAGTACTTC. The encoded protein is CATSFGVAYEQYF.

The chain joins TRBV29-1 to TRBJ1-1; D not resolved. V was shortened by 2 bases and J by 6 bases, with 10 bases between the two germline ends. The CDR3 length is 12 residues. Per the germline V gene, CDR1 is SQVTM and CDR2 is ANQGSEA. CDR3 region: CSVEWRVAEAFF. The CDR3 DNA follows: TGCAGCGTTGAATGGAGGGTCGCTGAAGCTTTCTTT.

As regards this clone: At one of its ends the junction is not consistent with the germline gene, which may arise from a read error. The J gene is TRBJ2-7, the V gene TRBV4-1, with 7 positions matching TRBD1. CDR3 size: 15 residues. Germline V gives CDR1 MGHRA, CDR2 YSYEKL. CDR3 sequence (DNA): TGCGCCAGCAGCGAAGAAGGGACAGATCACTACGAGCAGTACTTC. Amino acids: CASSEEGTDHYEQYF.

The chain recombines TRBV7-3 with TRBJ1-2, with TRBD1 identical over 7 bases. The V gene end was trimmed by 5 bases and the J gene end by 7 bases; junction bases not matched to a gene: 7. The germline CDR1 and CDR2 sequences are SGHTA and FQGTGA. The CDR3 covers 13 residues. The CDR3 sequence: CASSATGSGGYTF. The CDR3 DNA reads TGTGCCAGCAGCGCGACAGGGTCGGGTGGCTACACCTTC.

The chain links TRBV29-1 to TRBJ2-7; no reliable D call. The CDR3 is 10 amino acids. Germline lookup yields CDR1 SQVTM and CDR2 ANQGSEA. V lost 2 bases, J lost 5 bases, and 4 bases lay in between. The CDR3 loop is CSVEQDEQYF. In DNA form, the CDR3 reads TGCAGCGTTGAACAGGACGAGCAGTACTTC.

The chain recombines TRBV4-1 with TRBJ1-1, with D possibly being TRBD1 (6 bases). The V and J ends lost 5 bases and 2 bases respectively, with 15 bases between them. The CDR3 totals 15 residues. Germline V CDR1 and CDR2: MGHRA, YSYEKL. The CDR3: CASSASGGANTEAFF. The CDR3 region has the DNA TGCGCCAGCAGCGCCTCTGGGGGGGCTAACACTGAAGCTTTCTTT.

The CDR3 DNA reads as TGTGCCAGCAGTTATTTAGCGGTAGACAATGAGCAGTTCTTC. It encodes CASSYLAVDNEQFF. The chain carries TRBV5-6 and TRBJ2-1, with D possibly TRBD2 on 6 matching bases. V lost 5 bases and J lost 5, with 14 bases in between. This CDR3 spans 14 amino acids. The germline CDR1 and CDR2 sequences are SGHDT and YYEEEE. Complete variable domain (other parts from reference TRBV5-6 and TRBJ2-1): DAGVTQSPTHLIKTRGQQVTLRCSPKSGHDTVSWYQQALGQGPQFIFQYYEEEERQRGNFPDRFSGHQFPNYSSELNVNALLLGDSALYLCASSYLAVDNEQFFGPGTRLTVL.

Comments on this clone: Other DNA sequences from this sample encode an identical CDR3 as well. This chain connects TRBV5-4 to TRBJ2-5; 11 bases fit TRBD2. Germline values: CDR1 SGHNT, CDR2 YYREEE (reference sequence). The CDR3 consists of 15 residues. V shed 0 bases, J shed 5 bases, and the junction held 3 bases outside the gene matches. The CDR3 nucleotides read TGTGCCAGCAGCTTGGAACTAGCGGGGGTTGAGACCCAGTACTTC. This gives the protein CASSLELAGVETQYF.

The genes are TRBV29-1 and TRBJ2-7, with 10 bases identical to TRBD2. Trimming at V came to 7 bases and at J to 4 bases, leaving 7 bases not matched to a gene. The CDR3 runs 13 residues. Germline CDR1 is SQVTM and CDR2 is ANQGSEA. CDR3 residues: CSASTAGGYEQYF. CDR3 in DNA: TGCAGCGCCTCTACAGCGGGAGGGTACGAGCAGTACTTC.

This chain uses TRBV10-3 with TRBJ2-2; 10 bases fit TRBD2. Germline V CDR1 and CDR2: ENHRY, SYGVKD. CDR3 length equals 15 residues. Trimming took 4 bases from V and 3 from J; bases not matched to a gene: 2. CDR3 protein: CAISASGGYTGELFF. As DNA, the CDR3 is TGTGCCATCAGTGCTAGCGGGGGATACACCGGGGAGCTGTTTTTT.

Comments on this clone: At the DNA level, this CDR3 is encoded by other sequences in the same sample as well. The CDR3 nucleotides are TGTGCCAGTAGTATAGCCCCGTACTACGAGCAGTACTTC. Protein product: CASSIAPYYEQYF. The V gene is TRBV19, the J gene TRBJ2-7; D is ambiguous. Germline CDR1 and CDR2: LNHDA and SQIVND (reference sequence). This CDR3 has 13 amino acids. Between the trimmed V and J ends, which lost 1 base and 3 bases, there was a span of 7 bases.

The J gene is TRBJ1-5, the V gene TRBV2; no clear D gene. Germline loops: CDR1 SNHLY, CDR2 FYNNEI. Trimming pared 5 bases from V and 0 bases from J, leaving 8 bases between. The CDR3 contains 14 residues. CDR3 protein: CASSPDDSNQPQHF. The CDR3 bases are TGTGCCAGCAGTCCTGACGATAGCAATCAGCCCCAGCATTTT.

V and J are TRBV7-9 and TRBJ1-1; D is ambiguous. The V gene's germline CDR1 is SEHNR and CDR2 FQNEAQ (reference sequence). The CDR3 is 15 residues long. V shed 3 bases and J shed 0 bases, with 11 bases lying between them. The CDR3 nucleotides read TGTGCCAGCAGCTTGTTCACAGTAATGAACACTGAAGCTTTCTTT. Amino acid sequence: CASSLFTVMNTEAFF.

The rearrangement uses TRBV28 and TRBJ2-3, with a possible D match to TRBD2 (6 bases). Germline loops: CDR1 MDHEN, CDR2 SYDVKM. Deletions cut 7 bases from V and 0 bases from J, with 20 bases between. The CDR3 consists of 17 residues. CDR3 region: CASTHPGVKPSTDTQYF. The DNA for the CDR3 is TGTGCCAGCACCCACCCGGGGGTAAAACCCAGCACAGATACGCAGTATTTT.

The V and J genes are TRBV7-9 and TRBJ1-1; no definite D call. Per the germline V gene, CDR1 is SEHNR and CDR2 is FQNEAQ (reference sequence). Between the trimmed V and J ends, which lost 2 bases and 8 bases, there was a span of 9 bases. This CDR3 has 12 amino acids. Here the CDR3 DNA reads TGTGCCAGCAGCTTATCCGGCAGGGAAGCTTTCTTT. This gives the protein CASSLSGREAFF.

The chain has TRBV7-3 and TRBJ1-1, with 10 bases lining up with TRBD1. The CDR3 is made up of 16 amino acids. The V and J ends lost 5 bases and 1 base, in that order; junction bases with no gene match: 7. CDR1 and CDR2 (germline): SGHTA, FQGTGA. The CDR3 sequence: CASSPGQGLPNTEAFF. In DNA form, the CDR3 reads TGTGCCAGCAGCCCGGGACAGGGGTTACCGAACACTGAAGCTTTCTTT.

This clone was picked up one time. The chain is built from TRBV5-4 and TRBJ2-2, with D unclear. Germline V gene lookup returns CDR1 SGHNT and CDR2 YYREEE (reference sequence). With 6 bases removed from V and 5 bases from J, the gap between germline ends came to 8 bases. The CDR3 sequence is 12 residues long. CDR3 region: CASIEDTGELFF. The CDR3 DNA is TGTGCCAGCATAGAGGATACCGGGGAGCTGTTTTTT.

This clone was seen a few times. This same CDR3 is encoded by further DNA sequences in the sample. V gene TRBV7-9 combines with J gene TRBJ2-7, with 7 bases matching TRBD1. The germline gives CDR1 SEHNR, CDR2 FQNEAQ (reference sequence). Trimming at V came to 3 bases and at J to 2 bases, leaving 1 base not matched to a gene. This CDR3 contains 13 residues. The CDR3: CASSLGTAYEQYF. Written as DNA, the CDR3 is TGTGCCAGCAGCTTGGGGACAGCCTACGAGCAGTACTTC.

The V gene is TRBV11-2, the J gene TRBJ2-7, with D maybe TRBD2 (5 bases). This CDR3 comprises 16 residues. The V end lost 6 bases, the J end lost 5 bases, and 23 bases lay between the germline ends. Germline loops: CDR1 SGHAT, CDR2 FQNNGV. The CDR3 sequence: CASSGPRGILENEQYF. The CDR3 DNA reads TGTGCCAGCAGTGGTCCAAGAGGGATATTGGAGAACGAGCAGTACTTC.

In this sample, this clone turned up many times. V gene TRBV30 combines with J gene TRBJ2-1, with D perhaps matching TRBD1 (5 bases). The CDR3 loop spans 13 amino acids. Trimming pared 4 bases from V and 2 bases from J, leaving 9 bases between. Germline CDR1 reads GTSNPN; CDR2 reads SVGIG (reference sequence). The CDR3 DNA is TGTGCCTGGACAGGGATGGCCTACAATGAGCAGTTCTTC. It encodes CAWTGMAYNEQFF.

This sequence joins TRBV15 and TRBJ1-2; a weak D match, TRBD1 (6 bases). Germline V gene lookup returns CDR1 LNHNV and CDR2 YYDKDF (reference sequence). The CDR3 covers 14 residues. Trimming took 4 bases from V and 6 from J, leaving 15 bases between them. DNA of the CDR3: TGTGCCACCAGCACCACCGGGACAAAGAATGGCTACACCTTC. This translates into CATSTTGTKNGYTF.

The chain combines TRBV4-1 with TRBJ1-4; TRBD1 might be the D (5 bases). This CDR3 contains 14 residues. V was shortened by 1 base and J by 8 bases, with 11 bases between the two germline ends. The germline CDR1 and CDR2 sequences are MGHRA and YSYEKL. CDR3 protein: CASSQVSGHEKLFF. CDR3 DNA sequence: TGCGCCAGCAGCCAAGTGTCAGGGCACGAAAAACTGTTTTTT.

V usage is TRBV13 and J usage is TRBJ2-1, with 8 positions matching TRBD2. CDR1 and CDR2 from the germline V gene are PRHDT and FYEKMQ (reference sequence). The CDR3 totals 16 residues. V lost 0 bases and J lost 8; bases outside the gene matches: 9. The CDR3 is CASSLGREGGDDEQFF. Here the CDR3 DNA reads TGTGCCAGCAGCTTAGGCCGGGAGGGAGGCGACGATGAGCAGTTCTTC. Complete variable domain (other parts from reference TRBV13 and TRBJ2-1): AAGVIQSPRHLIKEKRETATLKCYPIPRHDTVYWYQQGPGQDPQFLISFYEKMQSDKGSIPDRFSAQQFSDYHSELNMSSLELGDSALYFCASSLGREGGDDEQFFGPGTRLTVL.

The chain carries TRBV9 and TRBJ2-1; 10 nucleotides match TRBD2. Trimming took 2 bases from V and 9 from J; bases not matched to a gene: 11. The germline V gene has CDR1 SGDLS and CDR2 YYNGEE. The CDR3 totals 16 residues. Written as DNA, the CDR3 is TGTGCCAGCAGCGTTAGCGGGGGGCATGGGGTCGGTGAGCAGTTCTTC. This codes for CASSVSGGHGVGEQFF.